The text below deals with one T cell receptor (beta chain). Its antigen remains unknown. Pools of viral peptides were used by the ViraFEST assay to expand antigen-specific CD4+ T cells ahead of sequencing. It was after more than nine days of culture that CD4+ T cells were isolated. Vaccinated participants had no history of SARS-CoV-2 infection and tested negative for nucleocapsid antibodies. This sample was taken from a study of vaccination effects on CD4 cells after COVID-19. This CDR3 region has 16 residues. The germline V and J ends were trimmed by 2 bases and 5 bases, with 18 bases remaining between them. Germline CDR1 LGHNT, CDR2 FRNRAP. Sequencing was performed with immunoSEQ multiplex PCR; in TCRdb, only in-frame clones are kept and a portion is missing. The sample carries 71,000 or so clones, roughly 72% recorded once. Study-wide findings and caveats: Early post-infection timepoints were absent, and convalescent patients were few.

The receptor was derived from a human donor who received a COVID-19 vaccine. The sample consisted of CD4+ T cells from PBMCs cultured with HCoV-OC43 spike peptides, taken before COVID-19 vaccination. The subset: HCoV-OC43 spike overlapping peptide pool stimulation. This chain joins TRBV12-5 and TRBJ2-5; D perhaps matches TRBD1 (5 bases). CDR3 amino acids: CASGLPLGLKGETQYF. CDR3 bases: TGTGCTAGTGGTTTGCCCCTAGGGCTCAAGGGGGAGACCCAGTACTTC.